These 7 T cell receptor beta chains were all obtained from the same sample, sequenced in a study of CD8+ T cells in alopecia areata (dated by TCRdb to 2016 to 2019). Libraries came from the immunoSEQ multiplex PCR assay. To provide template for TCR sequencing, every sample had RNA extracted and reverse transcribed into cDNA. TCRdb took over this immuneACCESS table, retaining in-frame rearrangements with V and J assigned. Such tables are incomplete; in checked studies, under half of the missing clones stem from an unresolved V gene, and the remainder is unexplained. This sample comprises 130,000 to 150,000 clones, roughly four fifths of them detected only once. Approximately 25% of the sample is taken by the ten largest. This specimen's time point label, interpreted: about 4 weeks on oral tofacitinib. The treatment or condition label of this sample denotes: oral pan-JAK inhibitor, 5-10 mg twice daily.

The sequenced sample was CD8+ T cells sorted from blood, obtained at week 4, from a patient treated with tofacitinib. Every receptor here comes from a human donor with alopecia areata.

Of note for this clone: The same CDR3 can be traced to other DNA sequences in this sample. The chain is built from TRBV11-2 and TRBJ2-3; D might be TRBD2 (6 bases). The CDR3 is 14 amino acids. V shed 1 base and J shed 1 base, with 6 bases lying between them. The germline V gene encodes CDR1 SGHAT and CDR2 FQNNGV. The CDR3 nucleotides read TGTGCCAGCAGCTTAGCGGGGGGCACAGATACGCAGTATTTT. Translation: CASSLAGGTDTQYF.

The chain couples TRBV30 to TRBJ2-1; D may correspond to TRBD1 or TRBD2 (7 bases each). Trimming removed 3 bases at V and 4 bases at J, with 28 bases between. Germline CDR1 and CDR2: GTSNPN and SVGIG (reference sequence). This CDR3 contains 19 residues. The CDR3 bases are TGTGCCTGGAGCGGGGAGGGCCGGGACAGAATTTTAACTTACAATGAGCAGTTCTTC. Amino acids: CAWSGEGRDRILTYNEQFF.

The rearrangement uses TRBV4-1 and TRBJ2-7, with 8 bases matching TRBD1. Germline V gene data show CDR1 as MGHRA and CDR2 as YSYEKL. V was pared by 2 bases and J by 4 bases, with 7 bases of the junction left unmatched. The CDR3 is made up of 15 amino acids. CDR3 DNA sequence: TGCGCCAGCAGCCAAAGAGACAGGGGTTCATACGAGCAGTACTTC. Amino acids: CASSQRDRGSYEQYF.

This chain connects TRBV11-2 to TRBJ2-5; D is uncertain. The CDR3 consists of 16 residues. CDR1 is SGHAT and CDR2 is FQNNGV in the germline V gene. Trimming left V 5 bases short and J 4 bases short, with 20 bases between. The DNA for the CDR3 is TGTGCCAGCAGCCCCTACTTTGCCAGCACCGCAGAGACCCAGTACTTC. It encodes CASSPYFASTAETQYF. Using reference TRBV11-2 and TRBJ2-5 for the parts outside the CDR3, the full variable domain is EAGVAQSPRYKIIEKRQSVAFWCNPISGHATLYWYQQILGQGPKLLIQFQNNGVVDDSQLPKDRFSAERLKGVDSTLKIQPAKLEDSAVYLCASSPYFASTAETQYFGPGTRLLVL.

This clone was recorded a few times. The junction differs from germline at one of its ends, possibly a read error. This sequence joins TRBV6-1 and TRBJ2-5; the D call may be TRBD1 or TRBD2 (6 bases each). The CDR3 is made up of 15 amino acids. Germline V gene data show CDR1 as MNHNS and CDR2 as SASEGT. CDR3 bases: TGTGCCAGCAGGGAAGGGGGGCGCGTATTAGAGACCCAGTACTTC. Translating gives CASREGGRVLETQYF.

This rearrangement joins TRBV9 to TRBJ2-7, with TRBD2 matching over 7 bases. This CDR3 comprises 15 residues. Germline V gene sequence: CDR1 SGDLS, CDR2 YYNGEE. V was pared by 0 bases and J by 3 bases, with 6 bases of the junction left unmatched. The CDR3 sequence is CASSVDGGSYYEQYF. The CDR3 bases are TGTGCCAGCAGCGTAGACGGGGGGTCCTACTACGAGCAGTACTTC.

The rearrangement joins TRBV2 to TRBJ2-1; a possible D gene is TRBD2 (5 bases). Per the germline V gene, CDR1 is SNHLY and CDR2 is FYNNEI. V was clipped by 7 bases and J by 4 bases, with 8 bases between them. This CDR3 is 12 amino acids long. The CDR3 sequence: CASMVAYNEQFF. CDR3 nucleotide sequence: TGTGCCAGCATGGTAGCGTACAATGAGCAGTTCTTC. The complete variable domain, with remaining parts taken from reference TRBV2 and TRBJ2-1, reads EPEVTQTPSHQVTQMGQEVILRCVPISNHLYFYWYRQILGQKVEFLVSFYNNEISEKSEIFDDQFSVERPDGSNFTLKIRSTKLEDSAMYFCASMVAYNEQFFGPGTRLTVL.